The sequence of this TCR beta chain was determined in a study of cytomegalovirus exposure and HLA in healthy donors. On this clone itself: Its antigen is still unknown.

The study ran its PCR with 60 Vbeta and 13 Jbeta primers. Repertoires were generated with immunoSEQ multiplex PCR, while TCRdb's copy carries only in-frame clones and drops some. The sample consists of about 170,000 clones, roughly 80% of them appearing once. Germline loops: CDR1 MNHEY, CDR2 SMNVEV (reference sequence). The CDR3 loop spans 13 amino acids. V dropped 2 bases and J dropped 3 bases, with 8 bases sitting between them. The study, taken as a whole, reports: It was taken for granted in presence/absence analyses that sequencing depth across donors was roughly uniform. Versus the approximately 700-donor mean, an Asian-associated ancestry cluster reportedly showed fewer N-insertions in a later analysis. Earlier analysis found most TCR beta V segments productive about 87% or about 30% of the time.

This chain links TRBV27 with TRBJ2-7; D is unresolved. This TCR derives from a male donor in good health and CMV-seronegative. Sequencing input: PBMCs. The CDR3 coding sequence is TGTGCCAGCAGTTTAACTCCTAGCTACGAGCAGTACTTC. Translating gives CASSLTPSYEQYF.